These 5 T cell receptor beta chains originate from one sample sequenced in a study of T-cell reconstitution after alpha-beta-depleted transplantation in children. Unique molecular identifiers were built into the TCRbeta library. MiXCR, run by TCRdb on the PCR reads, gives a single entry per CDR3 protein. In the table there are 500,000 to 650,000 distinct CDR3 sequences, over 10% of which are singletons. Source: PBMCs, mostly from graft donor cells, taken 360 days after TCRalphabeta/CD19-depleted stem cell transplant. The receptor set was obtained from a male patient aged 10 to 17 who had a stem cell transplant for acute myeloid leukemia, so the T cells may come from the graft donor.

This clonotype showed up just a few times. V and J are TRBV29-1 and TRBJ2-1; D uncertain. Trimming took 0 bases from V and 8 from J, leaving 38 bases between them. Germline V lookup: CDR1 SQVTM, CDR2 ANQGSEA. The CDR3 spans 22 residues. The CDR3 region has the DNA TGCAGCGTTGAAGACTTTATCGTGGGCGCCCCTTCGGTCAGGCGCCTTGGGGATGAGCAGTTCTTC. Translated: CSVEDFIVGAPSVRRLGDEQFF.

This clonotype has a count of ten or more. The V call is TRBV20-1, the J call TRBJ2-1; weak D call: TRBD2 (6 bases). V was cut by 6 bases and J by 12 bases, with 12 bases left in between. There are 10 residues in the CDR3. Germline values: CDR1 DFQATT, CDR2 SNEGSKA (reference sequence). Here the CDR3 reads CSALWGGQFF. CDR3 nucleotide sequence: TGCAGTGCCCTATGGGGAGGGCAGTTCTTC.

This clonotype was detected ten times or more. This rearrangement joins TRBV7-6 to TRBJ2-3; D is undetermined. The V end lost 4 bases, the J end lost 5 bases, and 16 bases lay between the germline ends. This CDR3 is 15 amino acids long. Germline CDR1 and CDR2: SGHVS and FNYEAQ. The DNA for the CDR3 is TGTGCCAGCAGCTCTCGCTTAGATAAGAGAGATACGCAGTATTTT. The encoded protein is CASSSRLDKRDTQYF.

The DNA of the CDR3 is TGTGCCAGTAGTATGTTGTCGAATCCTTCCTACAATGAGCAGTTCTTC. It codes for CASSMLSNPSYNEQFF. This chain connects TRBV19 to TRBJ2-1; D is ambiguous. Trimming took off 3 bases at V and 1 base at J, with 13 bases between the two ends. The V gene's germline CDR1 is LNHDA and CDR2 SQIVND (reference sequence). CDR3 size: 16 residues.

This clonotype was picked up a small number of times. The chain uses TRBV5-1 and TRBJ2-1; 10 positions match TRBD2. The ends lost 4 bases at V and 5 bases at J; junction bases unmatched: 12. The CDR3 runs to 17 residues. Germline V gene lookup returns CDR1 SGHRS and CDR2 YFSETQ. In nucleotides, the CDR3 is TGCGCCAGCAGCAAGACGAACCTAGCGGGAGAAGACAATGAGCAGTTCTTC. This encodes CASSKTNLAGEDNEQFF.